Below, 22 T cell receptor beta chains from the same sample are listed, as sequenced in a study of blood T cell repertoires in COVID-19. Sequenced by immunoSEQ multiplex PCR; TCRdb stores in-frame clones only, minus some. This table holds 250,000 to 350,000 clones, about nine tenths found once. Input material: peripheral blood. The receptors originated from a woman in her sixties or seventies with acute or convalescent COVID-19.

The V and J genes are TRBV5-3 and TRBJ2-3; D possibly corresponds to TRBD2 (6 bases). TRBV5-3 is an open reading frame, and its role is uncertain. V lost 3 bases to trimming and J lost 2 bases, with 22 bases between them. The CDR3 covers 18 residues. CDR3 residues: CARSSLPGLRALTDTQYF. The CDR3, as DNA: TGTGCCAGAAGCTCCCTTCCGGGACTCAGAGCCCTCACAGATACGCAGTATTTT.

This chain links TRBV21-1 with TRBJ2-5; TRBD1 is the table's D call and was not checked against the DNA. TRBV21-1 is reported as a pseudogene. This CDR3 spans 15 amino acids. The CDR3 sequence is CASSKERTDQETQYF. The CDR3 region has the DNA TGTGCCAGCAGCAAAGAGAGGACAGATCAAGAGACCCAGTACTTC.

The V gene is TRBV2, the J gene TRBJ1-5, with 9 bases aligning to TRBD1. CDR1 and CDR2 from the germline V gene are SNHLY and FYNNEI. The CDR3 runs 14 residues. V lost 10 bases to trimming and J lost 3 bases; unmatched junction nucleotides: 7. CDR3 loop: CAIRGDRVNQPQHF. The CDR3 DNA sequence: TGTGCCATACGTGGGGACAGGGTCAATCAGCCCCAGCATTTT.

This chain connects TRBV19 to TRBJ1-5; 10 nucleotides line up with TRBD1. This CDR3 is built from 15 residues. The germline CDR1 and CDR2 sequences are LNHDA and SQIVND (reference sequence). The trim removed 1 base at V and 5 bases at J, leaving 2 bases unmatched. CDR3 coding DNA: TGTGCCAGTAGTATAGTTGGGACAGGGGATCAGCCCCAGCATTTT. Amino acid sequence: CASSIVGTGDQPQHF.

The chain links TRBV27 to TRBJ1-4; no reliable D call. V dropped 5 bases and J dropped 4 bases, with 5 bases sitting between them. This CDR3 contains 12 residues. Germline lookup yields CDR1 MNHEY and CDR2 SMNVEV (reference sequence). CDR3 coding DNA: TGTGCCAGCAGTCCGGGTAATGAAAAACTGTTTTTT. Its protein product is CASSPGNEKLFF. The full variable domain, with the rest looked up from reference TRBV27 and TRBJ1-4, is EAQVTQNPRYLITVTGKKLTVTCSQNMNHEYMSWYRQDPGLGLRQIYYSMNVEVTDKGDVPEGYKVSRKEKRNFPLILESPSPNQTSLYFCASSPGNEKLFFGSGTQLSVL.

The chain combines TRBV30 with TRBJ1-5; D is ambiguous. Germline CDR1 GTSNPN, CDR2 SVGIG (reference sequence). With 4 bases removed from V and 0 bases from J, the gap between germline ends came to 7 bases. The CDR3 has 13 amino acids. Written as DNA, the CDR3 is TGTGCCTGGACTCCCCCTAGCAATCAGCCCCAGCATTTT. Its protein product is CAWTPPSNQPQHF.

V and J are TRBV18 and TRBJ1-1, with 7 bases matching TRBD1. The CDR3 is made up of 16 amino acids. Trimming at V came to 5 bases and at J to 0 bases, leaving 9 bases not matched to a gene. Germline V gives CDR1 KGHSH, CDR2 LQKENI. The CDR3 reads CASSSDRFHLNTEAFF. CDR3 DNA: TGTGCCAGCTCATCGGACAGGTTCCATCTGAACACTGAAGCTTTCTTT.

This rearrangement joins TRBV3-1 (or the pseudogene TRBV3-2) to TRBJ2-1; unclear D gene. Trimming removed 1 base from V and 10 bases from J, with 11 bases in between. The CDR3 spans 13 residues. Germline loops: CDR1 LGHDT, CDR2 YNNKEL (reference sequence). The CDR3 sequence is CASSQVADGEQFF. The DNA for the CDR3 is TGTGCCAGCAGCCAAGTAGCCGATGGGGAGCAGTTCTTC.

The rearrangement links TRBV11-2 to TRBJ2-7; TRBD2 matches at 11 bases. This CDR3 has 17 residues. Per germline, CDR1 SGHAT and CDR2 FQNNGV. The V segment lost 10 bases and the J segment 4 bases; nucleotides outside the gene matches: 18. The DNA for the CDR3 is TGTGCCAACCAAGAACTAGCGGGAGCATACTTAGGTTACGAGCAGTACTTC. Its translation: CANQELAGAYLGYEQYF.

V is TRBV24-1 and J is TRBJ2-3, with TRBD2 matching over 7 bases. CDR3 length: 19 amino acids. The V gene end was trimmed by 3 bases and the J gene end by 2 bases; junction bases not matched to a gene: 16. The V gene's germline CDR1 is KGHDR and CDR2 SFDVKD. The CDR3 spells CATSDAGLLAGETTDTQYF. The CDR3 coding sequence is TGTGCCACCAGTGATGCCGGTTTGCTGGCGGGGGAGACCACAGATACGCAGTATTTT.

CDR3 in DNA: TGCGCCAGCAGCCTATCCCACATGACAGGGAAGGATGGCTACACCTTC. It codes for CASSLSHMTGKDGYTF. The V and J genes are TRBV4-1 and TRBJ1-2; TRBD1 matches at 7 bases. The CDR3 has 16 amino acids. J was trimmed by 6 bases and V by 4 bases; bases with no gene match: 14. CDR1 is MGHRA and CDR2 is YSYEKL in the germline V gene.

This sequence joins TRBV3-1 (or the pseudogene TRBV3-2) and TRBJ1-2; D uncertain. CDR1 is LGHDT and CDR2 is YNNKEL in the germline V gene (reference sequence). V gave up 4 bases and J gave up 6 bases, with 21 bases separating them. The CDR3 covers 16 residues. CDR3 loop: CASSPPGGSQSHGYTF. The DNA for the CDR3 is TGTGCCAGCAGCCCCCCTGGCGGCAGCCAATCCCATGGCTACACCTTC.

The CDR3 DNA reads as TGTGCCAGTAGTAAGGACAGGGGCTACGAGCAGTACTTC. Translation: CASSKDRGYEQYF. The chain carries TRBV19 and TRBJ2-7; TRBD1 matches at 9 bases. The CDR3 runs 13 residues. Germline V lookup: CDR1 LNHDA, CDR2 SQIVND (reference sequence). J lost 3 bases, V lost 4 bases, and 1 base had no gene match.

The rearrangement joins TRBV18 to TRBJ2-7, with a possible D match to TRBD1 (6 bases). The CDR3 sequence is 15 residues long. In germline, CDR1 is KGHSH, CDR2 LQKENI. V was shortened by 3 bases and J by 3 bases, with 15 bases between the two germline ends. The CDR3 DNA follows: TGTGCCAGCTCACCCCTGGATTTAGGGGGCTACGAGCAGTACTTC. It yields the protein CASSPLDLGGYEQYF.

The chain couples TRBV15 to TRBJ1-2; possible D gene TRBD1, 6 bases. Germline values: CDR1 LNHNV, CDR2 YYDKDF (reference sequence). This CDR3 has 13 amino acids. Trimming cost V 5 bases and J 7 bases, with 14 bases left between them. CDR3 loop: CATSPRGGAGYTF. The DNA of the CDR3 is TGTGCCACCAGCCCCCGAGGGGGTGCTGGCTACACCTTC.

This sequence joins TRBV6-2 or TRBV6-3 and TRBJ1-4, with D possibly matching TRBD1 (6 bases). There are 17 residues in the CDR3. Germline loops: CDR1 MNHEY, CDR2 SVGEGT. Trimming shortened V by 4 bases and J by 8 bases, and 23 bases separated the two germline ends. DNA for the CDR3: TGTGCCAGCAGTTCCTACCCGACGGGGACATCGAAAGAAAAACTGTTTTTT. Protein product: CASSSYPTGTSKEKLFF.

This clone was seen more than once but under ten times. The rearrangement joins TRBV4-1 to TRBJ2-7; D is perhaps TRBD2 (7 bases). The CDR3 spans 14 residues. V lost 1 base to trimming and J lost 6 bases, with 13 bases between them. Per the germline V gene, CDR1 is MGHRA and CDR2 is YSYEKL. CDR3 amino acids: CASSQGTGGLEQYF. In nucleotides, the CDR3 is TGCGCCAGCAGCCAAGGTACGGGGGGCCTCGAGCAGTACTTC.

The chain links TRBV12-3 or TRBV12-4 to TRBJ1-1, with D possibly being TRBD1 (6 bases). The V end lost 6 bases, the J end lost 4 bases, and 12 bases lay between the germline ends. This CDR3 is 13 amino acids long. This CDR3 reads CASRSTGFTEAFF. The CDR3 DNA follows: TGTGCCAGCAGAAGTACAGGGTTCACTGAAGCTTTCTTT.

The chain joins TRBV28 to TRBJ2-2; TRBD2 aligns across 8 bases. Trimming took 4 bases from V and 0 from J; bases not matched to a gene: 7. The CDR3 runs to 17 residues. CDR1 is MDHEN and CDR2 is SYDVKM in the germline V gene. The CDR3 reads CASSSSLAGANTGELFF. For the CDR3, the DNA is TGTGCCAGCAGTTCCTCTCTAGCGGGCGCGAACACCGGGGAGCTGTTTTTT.

The V call is TRBV11-3, the J call TRBJ2-1; TRBD2 matches at 11 bases. Germline V gene lookup returns CDR1 SGHNT and CDR2 YENEEA. With 5 bases clipped from V and 10 bases from J, the junction kept 10 bases outside the gene matches. The length of the CDR3 is 15 residues. The CDR3 nucleotides read TGTGCCAGCAGCCCACCGGGACTAGCGGTGGGAGAGCAGTTCTTC. Encoded protein: CASSPPGLAVGEQFF.

The rearrangement links TRBV5-1 to TRBJ1-6, with 11 bases matching TRBD1. The CDR3 length is 15 residues. J lost 8 bases, V lost 4 bases, and 5 bases had no gene match. The germline gives CDR1 SGHRS, CDR2 YFSETQ. CDR3 nucleotides: TGCGCCAGCAGCCCAGGACAGGGGGCTCATTCACCCCTCCACTTT. Amino acids: CASSPGQGAHSPLHF. Using reference TRBV5-1 and TRBJ1-6 for the parts outside the CDR3, the full variable domain is KAGVTQTPRYLIKTRGQQVTLSCSPISGHRSVSWYQQTPGQGLQFLFEYFSETQRNKGNFPGRFSGRQFSNSRSEMNVSTLELGDSALYLCASSPGQGAHSPLHFGNGTRLTVT.

V usage is TRBV7-2 and J usage is TRBJ1-2; no firm D call. V was pared by 2 bases and J by 2 bases, with 12 bases between. This CDR3 comprises 15 residues. The V gene's germline CDR1 is SGHTA and CDR2 FQGNSA. Here the CDR3 DNA reads TGTGCCAGCAGCTTATGGAGTTCCGTCAACTATGGCTACACCTTC. Its protein product is CASSLWSSVNYGYTF.